This T cell receptor (beta chain) came from a study of T cells in Graves' hyperthyroidism and ophthalmopathy. V was pared by 2 bases and J by 3 bases, with 9 bases of the junction left unmatched. Germline lookup yields CDR1 MNHEY and CDR2 SMNVEV (reference sequence). CDR3 size: 17 residues. This clonotype was observed many times. The antigen remains unidentified. TCR beta CDR3 region amplification was performed from RNA transcripts. First-round RT-PCR of the TCR CDR3 relied on the HTBI primer set. TCRdb recomputed calls from the multiplex PCR reads with MiXCR, one row per CDR3 protein. The table shows about 400,000 distinct CDR3 sequences, with over 11% occurring only once. Study outcomes and limitations: Blood shared most expanded thyroid clonotypes above 0.001.

This TCR came from a man aged 50 or older with Graves' ophthalmopathy. Source material: blood. The J gene is TRBJ2-5, the V gene TRBV27; 10 bases line up with TRBD2. CDR3 bases: TGTGCCAGCAGTTTAAAGAGCGGGAGGGTTGGCAAAGAGACCCAGTACTTC. It encodes CASSLKSGRVGKETQYF.